Below, 22 T cell receptor beta chains from the same sample are listed, as sequenced in a study of T cell repertoires in cytomegalovirus infection. Each CDR3 protein gets one entry after TCRdb re-called the reads with MiXCR. The sample contains fewer than 200,000 distinct CDR3 sequences, approximately 19% of which appear only once. The sequencing sample was made of PBMCs. The receptors were gathered from a human donor in good health (CMV status not recorded). Some clones in this sample may be carry-over from other donors' samples.

The genes are TRBV15 and TRBJ2-1; 11 bases map to TRBD2. This CDR3 contains 15 residues. With 1 base clipped from V and 7 bases from J, the junction kept 3 bases outside the gene matches. Germline CDR1 LNHNV, CDR2 YYDKDF (reference sequence). CDR3 protein: CATSRALAGGNEQFF. CDR3 bases: TGTGCCACCAGCAGAGCCTTAGCGGGAGGGAATGAGCAGTTCTTC. The whole variable domain, filled in from reference TRBV15 and TRBJ2-1, reads DAMVIQNPRYQVTQFGKPVTLSCSQTLNHNVMYWYQQKSSQAPKLLFHYYDKDFNNEADTPDNFQSRRPNTSFCFLDIRSPGLGDTAMYLCATSRALAGGNEQFFGPGTRLTVL.

V and J are TRBV10-1 and TRBJ1-4; no reliable D call. Trimming cost V 6 bases and J 8 bases, with 16 bases left between them. The germline V gene encodes CDR1 WNHNN and CDR2 SYGVQD (reference sequence). This CDR3 region has 14 residues. The DNA for the CDR3 is TGCGCCAGCAGCTCGGGCCGGGTGCGGGAAAAACTGTTTTTT. Translated: CASSSGRVREKLFF.

This clonotype was recorded at least ten times. The chain uses TRBV7-2 and TRBJ1-1; 7 bases agree with TRBD1. CDR3 length: 13 residues. The germline CDR1 and CDR2 sequences are SGHTA and FQGNSA. V lost 5 bases and J lost 4; bases outside the gene matches: 4. The CDR3, as DNA: TGTGCCAGCAGCCGGGACAGTTTCACTGAAGCTTTCTTT. Translating it yields CASSRDSFTEAFF.

This clonotype was counted between two and nine times. The J gene is TRBJ2-1, the V gene TRBV6-6; D is possibly TRBD1 (6 bases). CDR3 length: 14 residues. Trimming pared 10 bases from V and 5 bases from J, leaving 18 bases between. Germline loops: CDR1 MNHNY, CDR2 SVGAGI (reference sequence). The CDR3 DNA reads TGTGCCACCAAAGGGGCAGGGGATCACAATGAGCAGTTCTTC. Encoded protein: CATKGAGDHNEQFF.

This chain joins TRBV14 and TRBJ2-4, with 10 bases fitting TRBD2. This CDR3 comprises 16 residues. The junction had 7 bases not matched to a gene; V was cut back by 3 bases and J by 5 bases. Germline CDR1 SGHDN, CDR2 FVKESK. The CDR3 reads CASSQASGRAQNIQYF. The DNA of the CDR3 is TGTGCCAGCAGCCAGGCGAGCGGGAGGGCACAAAACATTCAGTACTTC.

The chain has TRBV11-2 and TRBJ2-1; TRBD1 aligns across 7 bases. With 4 bases clipped from V and 3 bases from J, the junction kept 6 bases outside the gene matches. Germline CDR1 SGHAT, CDR2 FQNNGV. This CDR3 is built from 15 residues. CDR3 in DNA: TGTGCCAGCAGCTCAGCCTCAGGGGGCTACAATGAGCAGTTCTTC. Amino acids: CASSSASGGYNEQFF. Based on the CDR3 plus reference TRBV11-2 and TRBJ2-1, the full variable domain is EAGVAQSPRYKIIEKRQSVAFWCNPISGHATLYWYQQILGQGPKLLIQFQNNGVVDDSQLPKDRFSAERLKGVDSTLKIQPAKLEDSAVYLCASSSASGGYNEQFFGPGTRLTVL.

This clonotype was seen ten or more times. The chain joins TRBV11-3 to TRBJ2-1; the D gene is possibly TRBD2 (6 bases). Trimming took off 5 bases at V and 6 bases at J, with 14 bases between the two ends. This CDR3 has 14 amino acids. Germline loops: CDR1 SGHNT, CDR2 YENEEA. The CDR3 here is CASSPTGGTNEQFF. CDR3 sequence (DNA): TGTGCCAGCAGCCCCACCGGGGGTACCAATGAGCAGTTCTTC. The full variable domain, its missing parts supplied by reference TRBV11-3 and TRBJ2-1, is EAGVVQSPRYKIIEKKQPVAFWCNPISGHNTLYWYLQNLGQGPELLIRYENEEAVDDSQLPKDRFSAERLKGVDSTLKIQPAELGDSAVYLCASSPTGGTNEQFFGPGTRLTVL.

The chain recombines TRBV7-6 with TRBJ1-6, with no clear D. Germline V gene lookup returns CDR1 SGHVS and CDR2 FNYEAQ. The V gene lost 1 base and the J gene lost 8 bases, with 9 bases spanning the gap. This CDR3 region has 14 residues. In DNA form, the CDR3 reads TGTGCCAGCAGCTTAGGAACTTCCTATTCACCCCTCCACTTT. Protein product: CASSLGTSYSPLHF.

This clonotype showed up just a few times. This chain joins TRBV29-1 and TRBJ2-5; weak D call: TRBD1 (5 bases). CDR1 is SQVTM and CDR2 is ANQGSEA in the germline V gene. The CDR3 is 14 amino acids. V was cut by 2 bases and J by 5 bases, with 15 bases left in between. The CDR3 DNA is TGCAGCGTTGAAACGCCAGGGCATCAGGAGACCCAGTACTTC. As protein: CSVETPGHQETQYF.

The chain joins TRBV28 to TRBJ2-1, with a possible D match to TRBD2 (6 bases). Trimming took 6 bases from V and 6 from J, leaving 18 bases between them. The germline gives CDR1 MDHEN, CDR2 SYDVKM. This CDR3 comprises 15 residues. The CDR3 nucleotides read TGTGCCAGCAGCGCCGCGGGAAGGTTTGGCAATGAGCAGTTCTTC. This sequence encodes CASSAAGRFGNEQFF.

This clonotype has ten or more counts. The rearrangement joins TRBV14 to TRBJ2-1, with 8 bases identical to TRBD2. Trimming took 3 bases from V and 9 from J; bases not matched to a gene: 7. This CDR3 contains 14 residues. CDR1 SGHDN and CDR2 FVKESK come from the germline V gene. CDR3 sequence (DNA): TGTGCCAGCAGCCAGCATCTAGCGGGCGCTGAGCAGTTCTTC. Translated: CASSQHLAGAEQFF.

The rearrangement joins TRBV5-1 to TRBJ1-1, with TRBD1 matching over 8 bases. This CDR3 contains 15 residues. Germline CDR1 reads SGHRS; CDR2 reads YFSETQ. Trimming took 3 bases from V and 0 from J; bases not matched to a gene: 4. The CDR3 region is CASSYGQGLNTEAFF. CDR3 sequence (DNA): TGCGCCAGCAGCTACGGACAGGGATTGAACACTGAAGCTTTCTTT.

The genes are TRBV7-2 and TRBJ2-1; D assignment may be TRBD1 or TRBD2 (6 bases each). The CDR3 extends over 15 amino acids. Per germline, CDR1 SGHTA and CDR2 FQGNSA. The V gene lost 4 bases and the J gene lost 7 bases, with 17 bases spanning the gap. For the CDR3, the DNA is TGTGCCAGCAGCTCCGGAGGGACAAACTATAATGAGCAGTTCTTC. It yields the protein CASSSGGTNYNEQFF.

This clonotype was counted only a few times. This sequence joins TRBV19 and TRBJ1-5; D not resolved. Per the germline V gene, CDR1 is LNHDA and CDR2 is SQIVND (reference sequence). The CDR3 runs 15 residues. Trimming stripped 0 bases from V and 3 bases from J, with 9 bases between. CDR3 amino acids: CASSIDRQLNQPQHF. CDR3 nucleotide sequence: TGTGCCAGTAGTATAGATCGGCAGCTCAATCAGCCCCAGCATTTT.

This clonotype has just one count. V is TRBV15 and J is TRBJ1-5; D ambiguous. The CDR3 length is 12 residues. From germline, CDR1 is LNHNV and CDR2 YYDKDF (reference sequence). V dropped 0 bases and J dropped 4 bases, with 1 base sitting between them. DNA for the CDR3: TGTGCCACCAGCAGAGATAATCAGCCCCAGCATTTT. Protein product: CATSRDNQPQHF.

The chain combines TRBV29-1 with TRBJ2-5; 7 nucleotides match TRBD2. J gave up 4 bases and V 6 bases, and 8 bases lay outside the gene matches. Germline CDR1 reads SQVTM; CDR2 reads ANQGSEA. CDR3 length: 13 residues. The CDR3 sequence: CSVAPGRVETQYF. CDR3 DNA: TGCAGCGTGGCCCCGGGGAGGGTAGAGACCCAGTACTTC.

The rearrangement links TRBV29-1 to TRBJ1-5; 7 positions match TRBD1. Germline V CDR1 and CDR2: SQVTM, ANQGSEA. CDR3 length: 13 amino acids. V was clipped by 6 bases and J by 1 base; unmatched bases: 3. CDR3 amino acids: CSVSRGSNQPQHF. The DNA for the CDR3 is TGCAGCGTCTCCAGGGGGAGCAATCAGCCCCAGCATTTT. Together with reference TRBV29-1 and TRBJ1-5, the CDR3 gives the full variable domain: SAVISQKPSRDICQRGTSLTIQCQVDSQVTMMFWYRQQPGQSLTLIATANQGSEATYESGFVIDKFPISRPNLTFSTLTVSNMSPEDSSIYLCSVSRGSNQPQHFGDGTRLSIL.

This clonotype was seen a few times. The CDR3 spells CASSPDRSYGYTF. The CDR3 DNA reads as TGTGCCAGTAGCCCAGACAGATCTTATGGCTACACCTTC. J is TRBJ1-2 and V is TRBV19; D possibly corresponds to TRBD1 (5 bases). V shed 6 bases and J shed 5 bases, with 13 bases lying between them. This CDR3 is built from 13 residues. Germline-derived CDR1 and CDR2 are LNHDA and SQIVND (reference sequence).

At least ten counts were recorded for this clonotype. The chain uses TRBV7-2 and TRBJ1-2, with a tentative D call TRBD1 (6 bases). Trimming shortened V by 5 bases and J by 6 bases, and 10 bases separated the two germline ends. CDR1 is SGHTA, CDR2 FQGNSA, per germline. The CDR3 has 12 residues. CDR3 DNA sequence: TGTGCCAGCAGCCGGGACATCCATGGCTACACCTTC. It yields the protein CASSRDIHGYTF.

This clonotype was seen a few times. CDR3 amino acids: CASSPRDFGHTQYF. DNA for the CDR3: TGTGCCAGCAGCCCCCGGGACTTCGGGCATACGCAGTATTTT. The rearrangement joins TRBV7-8 to TRBJ2-3; D might be TRBD2 (6 bases). Trimming cost V 5 bases and J 7 bases, with 16 bases left between them. Germline loops: CDR1 SGHVS, CDR2 FQNEAQ. This CDR3 comprises 14 residues.

This clonotype was seen ten or more times. At one boundary the junction diverges from the germline segment, which might be a read error. The chain links TRBV29-1 to TRBJ1-1; D unresolved. Germline V gene sequence: CDR1 SQVTM, CDR2 ANQGSEA. The CDR3 totals 11 residues. CDR3 sequence reads: CAAKENTEAFF. The CDR3 DNA reads TGTGCTGCTAAGGAGAACACTGAAGCTTTCTTT.

The rearrangement uses TRBV14 and TRBJ1-1; D is ambiguous. Trimming removed 4 bases from V and 5 bases from J, with 14 bases in between. The V gene's germline CDR1 is SGHDN and CDR2 FVKESK. The length of the CDR3 is 14 residues. The CDR3 loop reads CASSRVGAWTEAFF. CDR3 DNA sequence: TGTGCCAGCAGCCGCGTCGGCGCGTGGACTGAAGCTTTCTTT.